This T cell receptor (beta chain) originates from a study of cytomegalovirus exposure and HLA in healthy donors (dated by TCRdb to about 2017). A note on the overall study: In an earlier analysis of 587 of the donors, roughly 300 Gb of sequence data and just under 120 million unique TCR beta sequences from some 170 million T cells were reported. An early release covering 500 to 750 HLA-typed donors comprised roughly 300 gigabases of sequencing data and approximately 85 million unique TCR sequences. Of the roughly 400 genotyped donors, less than 90% were placed in the genetic ancestry cluster associated with self-reported Caucasian donors. The study was designed to test whether signatures of past pathogen exposure could be identified by cataloging public T cell receptors. The T cell repertoires of 666 subjects were profiled by immunosequencing and related to cytomegalovirus serostatus. Besides the first cohort of 666 subjects, a separate validation cohort made up of roughly 120 different subjects was used. To predict cytomegalovirus infection status, the study combined high-throughput TCR immunosequencing, statistical association of individual TCRs with disease status, and machine learning. A later analysis re-examined previously published TCR beta repertoires from around 670 donors and added high-resolution HLA genotyping to investigate patterns of TCR occurrence. Rather than using new phenotypic data, the later analysis identified candidate immune exposures from TCR beta sequences and from how often those sequences occurred across donors. To decide whether each TCR beta V gene segment behaved as functional or pseudogenic, an earlier analysis of some 570 of the donors relied on high-throughput TCR beta sequencing. Donor age, sex, ethnicity and CMV serostatus were compiled alongside the repertoire data. A later genetic analysis took genome-wide SNP genotypes for about 55% of the roughly 670 donors and used that subset as a discovery cohort. Every repertoire in the discovery cohort had been generated on one and the same sequencing platform. Both class I and class II loci were covered by HLA typing, at four-digit resolution. Typing coverage differed by locus: A, B, C, DRB1 and DQB1 were typed in roughly 629-630 donors, DQA1 in 500 to 550, DPA1 in over 600, and DPB1 in 400 to 480. Four or five DR-DQ haplotypes were handled as single units for association and clustering, since linkage in the cohort was strong. Among several hundred genotyped donors of the cohort, an average of approximately 200,000 unique TCR beta nucleotide sequences was sequenced per donor, of which approximately 19% were non-productive. Findings and caveats that apply to the study as a whole: The classifier was reported to diagnose cytomegalovirus status with high specificity and sensitivity in both the original cohort and the validation cohort. CMV serostatus was the only immune exposure information available for the cohort. In vitro tests confirmed that three of the cytomegalovirus-associated TCR beta chains recognize cytomegalovirus antigens. The sequencing pipeline was judged likely to have produced a cluster of highly shared sequence variants as a technical artifact. A later analysis found that HLA-associated TCR beta chains were more clonally expanded and had lower generation probabilities than equally common non-associated chains. Because counts were too low, roughly 18 rarely observed V segments, including chromosome 9 orphons, were left out of the earlier analysis of a few hundred of the donors. Presence/absence analyses assumed roughly uniform sequencing depth across donors, an assumption that may not hold. A further reported finding was that TCR beta sequences accurately predicted the HLA-A and HLA-B alleles for most subjects in the first cohort. A total of 164 TCR beta chains were listed by the study as associated with cytomegalovirus. HLA typing was unavailable for some donors at each locus, so association tests used only the typed subset. A later analysis associated about 16,000 TCR beta sequences with specific HLA alleles at a false discovery rate of 0.05. In this cohort, only TCR beta chains were sequenced, and detectable features were limited by the absence of alpha or paired-chain data. Broadly in line with IMGT annotations, most TCR beta V segments showed up in productive rearrangements about 90% or about 30% of the time in an earlier analysis of 450 to 600 of the donors. Correlated functional status among segregating V segments might be attributable to linkage disequilibrium, but an unknown experimental factor could not be ruled out. When HLA alleles, especially DR and DQ, strongly co-occurred, attributing TCR associations to individual alleles was difficult. In a later genetic analysis, a missense DCLRE1C variant was associated with V-gene and J-gene trimming of TCR beta chains, and the association was replicated in an independent cohort. Compared with the approximately 670-donor mean, donors in an Asian-associated ancestry cluster had fewer N-insertions in productive TCRs, according to a later genetic analysis. According to a later analysis, most CMV-associated TCR beta chains appeared to be HLA-restricted, and the HLA associations seemed to be driven largely by CMV exposure. According to a later analysis, parvovirus B19, influenza, CMV and Epstein-Barr virus appeared linked to several top co-occurrence clusters. According to a later analysis, TCR association rates differed among HLA loci, with DRB1 alleles showing the most associated TCRs and HLA-C alleles showing the fewest. Some IMGT-functional V segments, including TRBV6-2 and TRBV6-3, could not be distinguished by the 87-base-pair reads and were therefore excluded. According to the authors, the approach could potentially be generalized to other disease states and immunological phenotypes. While some public TCRs were present in many individuals, most TCR sequences turned up only very rarely across donors.

Receptor libraries were prepared by the immunoSEQ multiplex PCR assay. The multiplex PCR relied on a mix of 60 forward primers for TCR Vbeta segments and 13 reverse primers for TCR Jbeta segments. The CDR3 region of rearranged TCR beta genes was amplified from genomic DNA with a multiplex PCR assay. On the Illumina HiSeq System, the amplified TCR beta libraries were sequenced as 87-base-pair reads. Under the source paper's analysis protocol: A later analysis counted some 80 million unique TCR beta chains across the 666 repertoires, and some 12 million of these chains were shared by at least two donors. Raw reads were error-corrected and collapsed into unique sequences by a nearest-neighbor algorithm in which closely related sequences were merged to remove PCR and sequencing errors. To assign V, D and J gene segments, CDR3 sequences were aligned to IMGT reference sequences. For a sequence to be retained, a match of at least six nucleotides was required to both a V gene segment and a J gene segment. A rearrangement was called productive if the CDR3 had no stop codons and remained in frame with V and J, and every other rearrangement was called non-productive. Following IMGT convention, CDR3 was defined as the stretch from the second conserved V-encoded cysteine to the conserved J-encoded phenylalanine. In an earlier analysis of approximately 500 of the donors, sequences lacking an unambiguous match to a single V gene segment were excluded. In an earlier analysis of several hundred of the donors, V segments were called functional above 56.7% productive rearrangements and were called segregating when the between-donor standard deviation exceeded 5%. A statistical classification framework was built to diagnose cytomegalovirus status from the catalog of TCR beta chain sequences. A later analysis assigned V and J genes by comparing TCR nucleotide sequences with IMGT/GENE-DB human TR gene sequences. Using the TCRdist pipeline, a later analysis assigned CDR3 sequences along with most-parsimonious VDJ recombination scenarios. A later analysis defined each TCR beta chain by its CDR3 amino acid sequence plus V-gene family, and excluded reads lacking a unique V-gene family. A later analysis removed 450 to 600 highly shared, low-generation-probability nucleotide sequences to deal with suspected cross-contamination and a sequencing artifact. For each public chain, a later analysis derived a clonal expansion index from normalized ranks of inferred template counts within each repertoire. In a later analysis, generation probabilities were computed using a VDJ recombination model fitted to out-of-frame rearrangements, and the results were checked against IGoR. Hypergeometric tests were used in a later analysis to score TCR-TCR, TCR-HLA and TCR-CMV co-occurrence, with a repertoire-size bias correction applied to the TCR pairs. False discovery rates were estimated in a later analysis by permuting HLA or CMV assignments 20 times. A later analysis grouped co-occurring TCRs with DBSCAN, adding TCRdist sequence similarity when clustering within HLA-allele-positive subsets. Repertoires with fewer than 30,000 or more than 120,000 public chains, plus five repertoires with anomalous nucleotide sharing, were excluded from co-occurrence clustering. As stored in TCRdb, this immuneACCESS dataset retains in-frame rearrangements with V and J assigned. A fraction of the clones does not appear; measured against another copy, unresolved V genes explain less than half of the discrepancy, and the remainder lacks a known reason. V and J calls and clone size are given by that table; D and trimming were obtained from the DNA. The sample records roughly 150,000 clones, approximately 80% of which are singletons. The leading ten clones occupy 2.2% of the sample.

Trimming accounts for 3 bases at V and 4 bases at J, while the number of junction bases matched to no gene is 3. The CDR3 sequence holds 14 residues, the cysteine and phenylalanine included. The read is trimmed to its CDR3 DNA, 42 bases read in frame from base 1. The germline V gene specifies SGHTA as CDR1 and FQGNSA as CDR2. The cohort consisted of more than 650 healthy bone marrow donors. At the time of sampling, all cohort members were nominally healthy, though unrecorded immune exposures were likely present. The donor tested CMV seronegative, placing the donor among the 350 or so seronegative members of the cohort. A peripheral blood sample was collected from each donor, and TCR beta sequencing was performed on peripheral blood mononuclear cells. The Qiagen DNeasy Blood Extraction Kit was used to extract genomic DNA from the blood cell samples. A note on this clone: This clone's antigen is unknown. No much larger clone exists at a distance of one base, and base qualities are not known.

Source material: PBMCs. The clonotype originates from a man aged 25 to 45 in good health and CMV-seronegative. This chain joins TRBV7-2 to TRBJ1-1; TRBD1 agrees with 9 junctional bases. The CDR3 loop reads CASSFRQGGTEAFF. The bases read TGTGCCAGCAGCTTTAGACAGGGGGGCACTGAAGCTTTCTTT.